The source of this TCR beta chain is a study of vaccination effects on CD4 cells after COVID-19. This CDR3 is 13 amino acids long. V was trimmed by 4 bases and J by 3 bases, leaving 9 bases between them. The V gene's germline CDR1 is LGHDT and CDR2 YNNKEL (reference sequence). Antigen-specific CD4+ T cells were expanded with viral peptide pools in the ViraFEST assay before sequencing. Culture proceeded for 10 days, and CD4+ T cells were then isolated. Having tested negative for nucleocapsid antibodies, the vaccine recipients showed no prior SARS-CoV-2 infection. Remarks on this clone: The antigen is unknown.

Libraries were prepared by immunoSEQ multiplex PCR; TCRdb keeps only in-frame clonotypes and omits some of them. Among tens of thousands of clones, more than 60% were seen once, and the ten largest hold approximately 25%. The chain employs TRBV3-1 (or the pseudogene TRBV3-2) and TRBJ1-1; D gene uncertain. The source material was CD4+ T cells from PBMCs cultured with HCoV-OC43 spike peptides, sampled before COVID-19 vaccination. The subset: HCoV-OC43 spike overlapping peptide pool stimulation. The TCR originated in a human donor who received a COVID-19 vaccine. The chain's CDR3 is CASSLDLYTEAFF. As DNA, the CDR3 is TGTGCCAGCAGCCTGGACCTGTACACTGAAGCTTTCTTT.